The next 29 T cell receptor beta chains were all read from a single sample in a study of blood T cells in healthy people across ages. With a J-beta primer mix and a sample-barcoded 5' primer, a second PCR ran about 6 to 11 cycles. TCRdb recomputed calls from the 5' RACE reads with MiXCR, one row per CDR3 protein. The sample yields about 800,000 distinct CDR3 sequences, about three fifths seen once. The sample was blood. The receptors were sampled from a man younger than 45 in good health.

The chain uses TRBV10-3 and TRBJ2-7; TRBD2 aligns across 9 bases. The CDR3 covers 13 residues. The V and J ends lost 8 bases and 0 bases, in that order; junction bases with no gene match: 2. Germline loops: CDR1 ENHRY, CDR2 SYGVKD. The CDR3 region has the DNA TGTGCCATCTCTAGCGGGGACTCCTACGAGCAGTACTTC. It is translated as CAISSGDSYEQYF.

This clonotype was counted once. The chain couples TRBV6-5 to TRBJ1-2; 10 bases align to TRBD1. CDR1 is MNHEY, CDR2 SVGAGI, per germline. The CDR3 sequence is 13 residues long. V dropped 6 bases and J dropped 7; count of bases not matched to a gene: 5. The CDR3 sequence is CASRTGTGVGYTF. The CDR3 DNA follows: TGTGCCAGCAGAACCGGGACAGGGGTTGGCTACACCTTC.

The chain links TRBV4-3 to TRBJ1-2; D may be TRBD1 (6 bases). The CDR3 consists of 13 residues. Trimming took 0 bases from V and 11 from J, leaving 13 bases between them. Germline CDR1 reads LGHNA; CDR2 reads YSLEER. The CDR3 loop reads CASSQDRTARYTF. The CDR3, as DNA: TGCGCCAGCAGCCAAGATAGGACAGCCCGTTACACCTTC.

The sample holds a few counts of this clonotype. The V call is TRBV20-1, the J call TRBJ2-7, with 7 bases fitting TRBD1. V was clipped by 3 bases and J by 6 bases; unmatched bases: 5. Germline CDR1 and CDR2: DFQATT and SNEGSKA (reference sequence). The CDR3 loop spans 12 amino acids. The CDR3 region is CSARPTGVEQYF. The CDR3 nucleotides are TGCAGTGCTAGGCCCACAGGGGTCGAGCAGTACTTC.

The rearrangement links TRBV6-5 to TRBJ2-5; TRBD1 matches at 7 bases. TRBJ2-7 matches the DNA end more closely, so the J call is doubtful. The CDR3 is 13 amino acids. Germline V gives CDR1 MNHEY, CDR2 SVGAGI. The CDR3 DNA is TGTGCCAGCAGTACATCGACAGGGCTCGAGCAGTACTTC. Its translation: CASSTSTGLEQYF.

The chain uses TRBV11-1 and TRBJ1-2, with a tentative D call TRBD1 (5 bases). The CDR3 has 13 amino acids. V was clipped by 5 bases and J by 8 bases, with 15 bases between them. Germline assignment: CDR1 SGHAT and CDR2 FQDESV (reference sequence). As DNA, the CDR3 is TGTGCCAGCAGCCTCCAACTTCAGGGAGGCTACACCTTC. This sequence encodes CASSLQLQGGYTF.

This clonotype has only a few counts. This chain links TRBV10-3 with TRBJ2-4; D ambiguous. Matching the DNA end better, TRBJ2-7 makes the J call doubtful. Germline V gene sequence: CDR1 ENHRY, CDR2 SYGVKD. This CDR3 is built from 13 residues. CDR3 sequence reads: CAITARQDYEQYF. The CDR3, as DNA: TGTGCCATCACTGCCAGGCAGGATTACGAGCAGTACTTC.

The chain links TRBV4-3 to TRBJ2-7; D is unclear. The CDR3 totals 14 residues. V lost 0 bases, J lost 7 bases, and 13 bases lay in between. Germline V gene sequence: CDR1 LGHNA, CDR2 YSLEER. CDR3 sequence: CASSQEVSATEQYF. Here the CDR3 DNA reads TGCGCCAGCAGCCAAGAGGTATCGGCGACTGAGCAGTACTTC.

The chain links TRBV7-2 to TRBJ2-7; perhaps TRBD2 as D (5 bases). The CDR3 runs 11 residues. V was trimmed by 2 bases and J by 12 bases, leaving 11 bases between them. The V gene's germline CDR1 is SGHTA and CDR2 FQGNSA. The CDR3 DNA reads as TGTGCCAGCAGCTTAATGGGTCTAGCGTACTTC. It translates to CASSLMGLAYF.

The table lists this clonotype with a few counts. The gene calls are TRBV4-2 and TRBJ2-7; possibly TRBD1 or TRBD2 for D (5 bases each). This CDR3 has 14 amino acids. Germline values: CDR1 LGHNA, CDR2 YNFKEQ. Trimming removed 1 base at V and 5 bases at J, with 12 bases between. CDR3 DNA sequence: TGTGCCAGCAGCCAAGTTTCCAGGGACGACGAGCAGTACTTC. It yields the protein CASSQVSRDDEQYF.

To note about this clonotype: A junction end diverges from the germline sequence, so it may reflect a read error. The rearrangement links TRBV20-1 to TRBJ2-5; D tentatively reads TRBD1 or TRBD2 (5 bases each). Germline CDR1 and CDR2: DFQATT and SNEGSKA (reference sequence). CDR3 length: 12 amino acids. The chain's CDR3 is CSARGDQGTQYF. DNA of the CDR3: TGCAGTGCTAGGGGGGATCAAGGGACCCAGTACTTC.

The CDR3 DNA reads TGTGCCAGCATCCGCTTGACAGGGCAACAAGAGACCCAGTACTTC. This encodes CASIRLTGQQETQYF. This chain joins TRBV5-5 and TRBJ2-5; 7 bases are a match to TRBD1. In germline, CDR1 is SGHKS, CDR2 YYEKEE (reference sequence). This CDR3 is 15 amino acids long. V lost 6 bases to trimming and J lost 2 bases; unmatched junction nucleotides: 10.

The J gene is TRBJ1-1, the V gene TRBV7-9; D is undetermined. The CDR3 sequence is 12 residues long. The V and J ends lost 7 bases and 7 bases respectively, with 13 bases between them. Germline CDR1 is SEHNR and CDR2 is FQNEAQ (reference sequence). CDR3 in DNA: TGTGCCAGCACCACGGACGCCATTGAAGCTTTCTTT. It specifies CASTTDAIEAFF.

This clonotype was counted between two and nine times. The chain joins TRBV7-9 to TRBJ2-1; D uncertain. The V and J ends lost 5 bases and 10 bases respectively, with 9 bases between them. The CDR3 is 11 residues long. The germline gives CDR1 SEHNR, CDR2 FQNEAQ (reference sequence). CDR3 loop: CASSLGAEQFF. The CDR3 nucleotides read TGTGCCAGCAGCCTCGGAGCGGAGCAGTTCTTC. The whole variable domain, filled in from reference TRBV7-9 and TRBJ2-1, reads DTGVSQNPRHKITKRGQNVTFRCDPISEHNRLYWYRQTLGQGPEFLTYFQNEAQLEKSRLLSDRFSAERPKGSFSTLEIQRTEQGDSAMYLCASSLGAEQFFGPGTRLTVL.

The V and J genes are TRBV20-1 and TRBJ2-3, with 8 bases fitting TRBD2. Germline-derived CDR1 and CDR2 are DFQATT and SNEGSKA (reference sequence). The V segment lost 7 bases and the J segment 4 bases; nucleotides outside the gene matches: 13. The CDR3 has 15 residues. In DNA form, the CDR3 reads TGCAGTGTCCCTTCCGGGGGGGCTTTATCAGATACGCAGTATTTT. This gives the protein CSVPSGGALSDTQYF.

The V call is TRBV9, the J call TRBJ2-3, with D perhaps matching TRBD2 (5 bases). This CDR3 has 15 residues. Germline CDR1 and CDR2: SGDLS and YYNGEE. Trimming removed 2 bases from V and 3 bases from J, with 13 bases in between. The CDR3 coding sequence is TGTGCCAGCAGCGTGCACCACCCGGGAACAGATACGCAGTATTTT. As protein: CASSVHHPGTDTQYF.

This clonotype was seen only a few times. This chain connects TRBV20-1 to TRBJ2-7, with TRBD1 matching over 8 bases. The CDR3 length is 14 residues. The germline gives CDR1 DFQATT, CDR2 SNEGSKA (reference sequence). J gave up 2 bases and V 5 bases, and 8 bases lay outside the gene matches. The CDR3 DNA reads TGCAGTGCTCTAAGACGGGGACAGGCCTACGAGCAGTACTTC. It yields the protein CSALRRGQAYEQYF.

Worth noting for this clonotype: The germline gene is not matched at one end of the junction; a read error may be the cause. This chain links TRBV7-2 with TRBJ2-5; the D gene is possibly TRBD2 (5 bases). The germline V gene encodes CDR1 SGHTA and CDR2 FQGNSA. This CDR3 is 14 amino acids long. In DNA, the CDR3 is TGTACCAACAGCTTAGCGCTGTTCGGGGAGACCCAGTACTTC. Protein: CTNSLALFGETQYF.

This clonotype was picked up a small number of times. Mismatch with germline at one junction end may stem from a read error. The chain uses TRBV11-2 and TRBJ2-7; D unresolved. In germline, CDR1 is SGHAT, CDR2 FQNNGV. This CDR3 has 13 amino acids. CDR3 DNA: TGCGCCAGCAGCTTTCCCCGAACCTACGAGCAGTACTTC. Protein product: CASSFPRTYEQYF.

This clonotype appeared a single time. The chain employs TRBV9 and TRBJ2-2; TRBD2 is a possible D gene (6 bases). V lost 0 bases to trimming and J lost 6 bases, with 15 bases between them. Germline loops: CDR1 SGDLS, CDR2 YYNGEE. This CDR3 contains 16 residues. CDR3 nucleotides: TGTGCCAGCAGCGTAGGGTTAGGTCCGGGGGCCGGGGAGCTGTTTTTT. Its translation is CASSVGLGPGAGELFF.

The chain joins TRBV6-5 to TRBJ2-7; a weak D match, TRBD2 (5 bases). There are 16 residues in the CDR3. Trimming cost V 0 bases and J 0 bases, with 12 bases left between them. CDR1 MNHEY and CDR2 SVGAGI come from the germline V gene. CDR3: CASSYSTPGSSYEQYF. In DNA form, the CDR3 reads TGTGCCAGCAGTTACTCGACCCCGGGGTCCTCCTACGAGCAGTACTTC.

This chain links TRBV12-3 or TRBV12-4 with TRBJ2-1, with no clear D. V lost 5 bases to trimming and J lost 10 bases, with 18 bases between them. This CDR3 spans 14 amino acids. The CDR3 sequence is CASSLSPGVDEQFF. Written as DNA, the CDR3 is TGTGCCAGCAGTCTGTCCCCCGGAGTGGACGAGCAGTTCTTC.

The J gene is TRBJ2-3, the V gene TRBV20-1; D not resolved. CDR3 length: 12 amino acids. Between the trimmed V and J ends, which lost 6 bases and 7 bases, there was a span of 14 bases. Per the germline V gene, CDR1 is DFQATT and CDR2 is SNEGSKA (reference sequence). The CDR3, as DNA: TGCAGTGCAGGAAAGGCGAGTTATACGCAGTATTTT. It specifies CSAGKASYTQYF.

V gene TRBV18 combines with J gene TRBJ2-5, with D uncertain. This CDR3 contains 15 residues. V lost 6 bases to trimming and J lost 1 base, with 15 bases between them. In germline, CDR1 is KGHSH, CDR2 LQKENI. The CDR3 loop reads CASSTQESSQETQYF. CDR3 nucleotides: TGTGCCAGCTCCACCCAAGAGTCTAGCCAAGAGACCCAGTACTTC.

This clonotype was observed a few times. The rearrangement uses TRBV11-2 and TRBJ2-3; the D is unclear. The CDR3 spans 15 residues. V lost 0 bases and J 0 bases, leaving 7 bases between the germline ends. The germline CDR1 and CDR2 sequences are SGHAT and FQNNGV. The CDR3 sequence is CASSLELLSTDTQYF. CDR3 nucleotides: TGTGCCAGCAGCTTAGAGCTATTAAGCACAGATACGCAGTATTTT.

The chain has TRBV29-1 and TRBJ1-1; a weak D match, TRBD1 (5 bases). The CDR3 runs to 14 residues. CDR1 and CDR2 from the germline V gene are SQVTM and ANQGSEA. The CDR3, as DNA: TGCGGAGGGAAAGCAGGACACACGAACACTGAAGCTTTCTTT. Protein: CGGKAGHTNTEAFF.

This clonotype was observed a few times. The J gene is TRBJ2-7, the V gene TRBV29-1; 8 bases match TRBD2. V dropped 7 bases and J dropped 6; count of bases not matched to a gene: 11. Germline V CDR1 and CDR2: SQVTM, ANQGSEA. The CDR3 totals 13 residues. The CDR3 sequence: CSAGGTQRAEQYF. The CDR3, as DNA: TGCAGCGCGGGGGGGACCCAGAGAGCCGAGCAGTACTTC.

The chain has TRBV6-1 and TRBJ2-3; TRBD2 agrees at 8 bases. V was clipped by 7 bases and J by 0 bases; unmatched bases: 6. Germline CDR1 is MNHNS and CDR2 is SASEGT. The CDR3 has 15 residues. This CDR3 reads CASTQRGRSTDTQYF. Written as DNA, the CDR3 is TGTGCCAGCACTCAGCGGGGGAGAAGCACAGATACGCAGTATTTT.

J is TRBJ1-5 and V is TRBV29-1; 9 nucleotides line up with TRBD1. This CDR3 is built from 14 residues. Germline V CDR1 and CDR2: SQVTM, ANQGSEA. V lost 5 bases to trimming and J lost 5 bases; unmatched junction nucleotides: 7. The CDR3 is CSVSAGQGDQPQHF. CDR3 nucleotide sequence: TGCAGCGTTTCTGCGGGACAGGGAGATCAGCCCCAGCATTTT.